This entry lists 3 T cell receptor beta chains sequenced from one sample in a study of shared clonotypes between healthy human individuals. Repertoires were generated with immunoSEQ multiplex PCR, while TCRdb's copy carries only in-frame clones and drops some. The table records roughly 2,000,000 clones, less than 95% of them present only once. CD45RO-negative, CCR7-positively selected cells formed the naive CD8 fraction, excluding terminally differentiated effector memory CD45RA+ cells. The sample consisted of naive CD8+ T cells sorted from blood. The receptors were gathered from a young man in good health.

The J gene is TRBJ2-5, the V gene TRBV18; TRBD2 might be the D (5 bases). Germline V gene lookup returns CDR1 KGHSH and CDR2 LQKENI. The CDR3 extends over 14 amino acids. The ends were cut back, 3 bases at V and 3 bases at J, with 11 bases in the middle. The CDR3 nucleotides are TGTGCCAGCTCACCCTGGCTAGCAGAAGAGACCCAGTACTTC. Translating gives CASSPWLAEETQYF.

The chain is built from TRBV27 and TRBJ1-6; the match to TRBD1 covers 10 bases. V was pared by 8 bases and J by 9 bases, with 4 bases of the junction left unmatched. Germline CDR1 and CDR2: MNHEY and SMNVEV (reference sequence). The CDR3 consists of 13 residues. The CDR3 nucleotides are TGTGCCAGCGCCGGGACAGGGGTTTCACCCCTCCACTTT. Translated, it gives CASAGTGVSPLHF.

This chain connects TRBV9 to TRBJ2-3, with TRBD2 matching 10 bases. Germline CDR1 reads SGDLS; CDR2 reads YYNGEE. The CDR3 extends over 18 amino acids. V was clipped by 0 bases and J by 3 bases; unmatched bases: 10. CDR3 residues: CASSVAGELAGLTDTQYF. CDR3 DNA sequence: TGTGCCAGCAGCGTAGCCGGAGAACTAGCGGGATTAACAGATACGCAGTATTTT.